Sequencing of this TCR beta chain was carried out in a study of Ad26.COV2.S vaccination and SARS-CoV-2 variants. The method was immunoSEQ multiplex PCR; TCRdb's version includes in-frame clones alone and lacks a portion of them. The sample records approximately 300,000 clones, 86% being singletons. Treatment given: around 19 received Ad26.COV2.S at low or high dose, single or two shots; a few received placebo; per-sample allocation not given. Sample collection was performed on day 63 after the first vaccine or placebo injection. Recruitment in Boston yielded a donor of adult age, 18-55 years. Germline CDR1 and CDR2: SGHDN and FVKESK. V was pared by 0 bases and J by 4 bases, with 6 bases between. The CDR3 covers 13 residues.

The J gene is TRBJ1-1, the V gene TRBV14; D not certain. The source material was peripheral blood, sampled in a trial of Ad26.COV2.S vaccine versus placebo. The sequence derives from a person aged 18-65 years who received the Ad26.COV2.S COVID-19 vaccine or a placebo. The CDR3 sequence is CASSQDLRTEAFF. The CDR3 DNA sequence: TGTGCCAGCAGCCAAGATCTACGCACTGAAGCTTTCTTT.